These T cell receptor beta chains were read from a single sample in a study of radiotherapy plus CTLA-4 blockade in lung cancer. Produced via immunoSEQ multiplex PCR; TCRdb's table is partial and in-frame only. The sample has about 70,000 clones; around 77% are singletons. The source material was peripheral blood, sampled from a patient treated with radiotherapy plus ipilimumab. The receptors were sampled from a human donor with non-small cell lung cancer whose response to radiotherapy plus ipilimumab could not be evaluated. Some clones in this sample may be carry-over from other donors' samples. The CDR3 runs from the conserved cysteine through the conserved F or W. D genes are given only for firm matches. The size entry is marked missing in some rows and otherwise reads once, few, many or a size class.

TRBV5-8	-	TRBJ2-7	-	TGTGCCAGCAGCTCGGACATCTACGAGCAGTACTTC	CASSSDIYEQYF
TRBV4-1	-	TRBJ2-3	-	TGCGCCAGCAGCCATGGAGCCACGACAGGAAACACAGATACGCAGTATTTT	CASSHGATTGNTDTQYF
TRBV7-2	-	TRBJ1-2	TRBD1	TGTGCCAGCAGCTTTGGACAGGGAAGATACGGCTACACCTTC	CASSFGQGRYGYTF
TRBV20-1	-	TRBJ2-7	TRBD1	TGCAGTCCGGGACAGGGAAACGAGCAGTACTTC	CSPGQGNEQYF
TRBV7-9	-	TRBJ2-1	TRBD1	TGTGCCAGCAGCTCCCAGAGGGGGCGCTACAATGAGCAGTTCTTC	CASSSQRGRYNEQFF
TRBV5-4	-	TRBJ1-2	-	TGTGCCAGCAGCTTGCAGGGACATGATGGCTACACCTTC	CASSLQGHDGYTF
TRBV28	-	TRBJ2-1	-	TGTGCCAGCAGGGAGGGACGCGCTAAATTGAATGAGCAGTTCTTC	CASREGRAKLNEQFF
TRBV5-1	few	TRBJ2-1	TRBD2	TGCGCCAGCAGCTCTAGCGGGGGGGCCTACAATGAGCAGTTCTTC	CASSSSGGAYNEQFF
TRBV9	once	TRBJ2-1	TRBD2	TGTGCCAGCAGCGCCGGGACTAGCGGTACCTACAATGAGCAGTTCTTC	CASSAGTSGTYNEQFF
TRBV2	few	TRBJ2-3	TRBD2	TGTGCCTTCTCCAGGGAGGCGGGGGGGCAAGATACGCAGTATTTT	CAFSREAGGQDTQYF
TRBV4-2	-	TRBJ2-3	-	TGTGCCAGCAGTCGGGATTGGGTGGGGGGGCGAGGAGATACGCAGTATTTT	CASSRDWVGGRGDTQYF
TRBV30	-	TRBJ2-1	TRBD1	TGTGCCTGGTCCGGGACAGGGCGTGCTGAGCAGTTCTTC	CAWSGTGRAEQFF
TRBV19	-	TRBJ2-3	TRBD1	TGTGCCAGTAGTCCCACAATGGGACAGGGACCAGATACGCAGTATTTT	CASSPTMGQGPDTQYF
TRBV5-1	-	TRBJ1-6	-	TGCGCCAGCAGCTTATTAGCCGGGTCGGATTCACCCCTCCACTTT	CASSLLAGSDSPLHF
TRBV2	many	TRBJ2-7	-	TGTGCCAGCAGTGTCGACATTGCCTCCTACGAGCAGTACTTC	CASSVDIASYEQYF
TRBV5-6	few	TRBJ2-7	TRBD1	TGTGCCAGCAGCTCCGACAGGGTCTACGAGCAGTACTTC	CASSSDRVYEQYF
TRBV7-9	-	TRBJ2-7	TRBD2	TGTGCCAGCAGCTTAGGGGCGGGGGGACCCTACGAGCAGTACTTC	CASSLGAGGPYEQYF
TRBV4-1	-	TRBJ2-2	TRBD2	TGCGCCAGCAGCCAAGACTTACCCCACGGGGGGGGAGACACCGGGGAGCTGTTTTTT	CASSQDLPHGGGDTGELFF
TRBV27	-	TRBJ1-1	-	TGTGCCAGCAGTTTAGGGCAGGGCGCTGAAGCTTTCTTT	CASSLGQGAEAFF
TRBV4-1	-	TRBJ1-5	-	TGCGCCAGCAGCCAAGATGTAGATCAGCCCCAGCATTTT	CASSQDVDQPQHF
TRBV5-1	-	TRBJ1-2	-	TGCGCCAGCAGCTTGACGGTGGGGGGTGTTGACTATGGCTACACCTTC	CASSLTVGGVDYGYTF
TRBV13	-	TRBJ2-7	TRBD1	TGTGCCAGCAGCTCTGGACAGGGAGCCATGGGCGAGCAGTACTTC	CASSSGQGAMGEQYF
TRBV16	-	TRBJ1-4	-	TGTGCCAGCAGCCTTTCCCGGGACACGGAACAACTGTTTTTT	CASSLSRDTEQLFF
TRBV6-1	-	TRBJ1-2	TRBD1	TGTGCCAGCAGTGCACTACCCGGGACAGGGGGCGGAGGCTACACCTTC	CASSALPGTGGGGYTF
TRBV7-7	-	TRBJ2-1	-	TGTGCTAGCAGCTTAGGGGGGCCCGGGAATGAGCAGTTCTTC	CASSLGGPGNEQFF
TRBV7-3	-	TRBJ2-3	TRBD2	TGTGCCAGCAGCCCCCTTCCTACTAGCGGGGGCACAGATACGCAGTATTTT	CASSPLPTSGGTDTQYF
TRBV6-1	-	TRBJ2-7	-	TGTGCCAGCAGGCCGGGACTCGGATACGAGCAGTACTTC	CASRPGLGYEQYF
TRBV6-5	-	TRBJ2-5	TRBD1	TGTGCCAGTGATATCCCGGGACAGTTGGGGACCCAGTACTTC	CASDIPGQLGTQYF
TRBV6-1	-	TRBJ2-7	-	TGTGCCAGCAGGCAGACGGAGCCCTACGAGCAGTACTTC	CASRQTEPYEQYF
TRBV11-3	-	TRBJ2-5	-	TGTGCCAGCAGCTTCGGACGGAAGGGGGAGACCCAGTACTTC	CASSFGRKGETQYF
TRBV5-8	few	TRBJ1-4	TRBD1	TGTGCCAGCAGCTTGGGACAGGGGGTTGCAACTAATGAAAAACTGTTTTTT	CASSLGQGVATNEKLFF
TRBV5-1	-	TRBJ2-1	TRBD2	TGCGCCAGCAGCTTGGCTAGCGGGGGGGCTGAGCAGTTCTTC	CASSLASGGAEQFF
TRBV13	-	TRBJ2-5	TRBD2	TGTGCCAGCAGCTTCGTCGGGGGGGAAGATGAGACCCAGTACTTC	CASSFVGGEDETQYF
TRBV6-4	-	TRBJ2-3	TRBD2	TGTGCCAGCAGCGGGGGACTAACGGGCACAGATACGCAGTATTTT	CASSGGLTGTDTQYF
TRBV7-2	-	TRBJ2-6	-	TGTGCCAGCAGCCGCAGAGGGCCCACCGGGGCCAACGTCCTGACTTTC	CASSRRGPTGANVLTF
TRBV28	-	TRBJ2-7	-	TGTGCCAGCAGTTTTGGGGTGGGGCAGTTCTACGAGCAGTACTTC	CASSFGVGQFYEQYF
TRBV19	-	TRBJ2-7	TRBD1	TGTGCCAGTTCTACGGGACAGCCCTACGAGCAGTACTTC	CASSTGQPYEQYF
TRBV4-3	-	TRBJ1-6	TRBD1	TGCGCCAGCAGCCACCCAGGGGGTTCGACACCCCTCCACTTT	CASSHPGGSTPLHF
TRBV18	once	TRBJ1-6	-	TGTGCCAGCTCACCCGGTCCGGGAAACACTTCACCCCTCCACTTT	CASSPGPGNTSPLHF
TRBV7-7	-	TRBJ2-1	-	TGTGCTAGCAGCCAGACAGGAAAGAATGAGCAGTTCTTC	CASSQTGKNEQFF
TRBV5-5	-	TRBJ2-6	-	TGTGCCAGCAGCTTGGTACTTGGGGCCAACGTCCTGACTTTC	CASSLVLGANVLTF
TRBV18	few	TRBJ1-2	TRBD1	TGTGCCAGCTCACCCGGACAGGGGTTCTATGGCTACACCTTC	CASSPGQGFYGYTF
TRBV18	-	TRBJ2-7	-	TGTGCCAGCTCACCTACTAGCTCCTACGAGCAGTACTTC	CASSPTSSYEQYF
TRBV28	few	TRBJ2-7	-	TGTGCCAGCAGTTTATCCGGGTTGGGGGGCTACGAGCAGTACTTC	CASSLSGLGGYEQYF
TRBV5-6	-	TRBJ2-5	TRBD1	TGTGCCAGCAGCTTTCAGGGGACAGCAGAGACCCAGTACTTC	CASSFQGTAETQYF
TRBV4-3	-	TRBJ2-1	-	TGCGCCAGCAGCCAAGATGAAGGACTCCTCCGAAATGAGCAGTTCTTC	CASSQDEGLLRNEQFF
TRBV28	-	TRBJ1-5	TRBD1	TGTGCCAGCAGTTTTCTCTTAGGACAGGGGCGAGATCAGCCCCAGCATTTT	CASSFLLGQGRDQPQHF
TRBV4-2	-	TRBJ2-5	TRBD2	TGTGCCAGCAGCCAAGTGGGGGGGGAGGAGACCCAGTACTTC	CASSQVGGEETQYF
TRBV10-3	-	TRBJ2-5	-	TGTGCCATCGGGGGGACGGCGGGGGAGACCCAGTACTTC	CAIGGTAGETQYF
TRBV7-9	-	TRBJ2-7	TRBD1	TGTGCCAGCAGCTTAGTTGGGACAGGGACCTACGAGCAGTACTTC	CASSLVGTGTYEQYF
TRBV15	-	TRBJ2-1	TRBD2	TGTGCCACCAGCAGACCCCGGACTAGCGGGGGGTACAATGAGCAGTTCTTC	CATSRPRTSGGYNEQFF
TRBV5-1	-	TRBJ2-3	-	TGCGCCAGCAGCTTGGTCGGACAGAACACAGATACGCAGTATTTT	CASSLVGQNTDTQYF
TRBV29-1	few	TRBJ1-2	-	TGCAGCGTTGAGGGGGGTTTTAACTATGGCTACACCTTC	CSVEGGFNYGYTF
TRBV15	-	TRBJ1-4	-	TGTGCCACCAGCAGGAGTCCGCGCTCAACTAATGAAAAACTGTTTTTT	CATSRSPRSTNEKLFF
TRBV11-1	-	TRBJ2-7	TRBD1	TGTGCCAGCAGCTTACTGACAGGGGCCGGGGAGCAGTACTTC	CASSLLTGAGEQYF
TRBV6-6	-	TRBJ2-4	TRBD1	TGTGCCAGCAGAACCGGGACAGGTGGTAAAAACATTCAGTACTTC	CASRTGTGGKNIQYF
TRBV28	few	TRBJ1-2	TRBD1	TGTGCCAGCAGGGGGACAGGGGCGGCGGGGGGCTACACCTTC	CASRGTGAAGGYTF